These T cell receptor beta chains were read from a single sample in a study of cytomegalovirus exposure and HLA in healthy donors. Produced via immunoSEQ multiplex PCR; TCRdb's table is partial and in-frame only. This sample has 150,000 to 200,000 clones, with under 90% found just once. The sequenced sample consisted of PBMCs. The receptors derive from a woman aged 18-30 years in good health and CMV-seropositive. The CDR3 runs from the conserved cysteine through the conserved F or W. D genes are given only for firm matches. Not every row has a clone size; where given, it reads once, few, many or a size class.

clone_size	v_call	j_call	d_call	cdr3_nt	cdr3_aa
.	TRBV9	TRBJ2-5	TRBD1	TGTGCCAGCAGCGTAGCCGGGACAGCAGAGACCCAGTACTTC	CASSVAGTAETQYF
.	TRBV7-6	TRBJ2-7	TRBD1	TGTGCCAGCAGCTCCGGGACAGGGGGATACGAGCAGTACTTC	CASSSGTGGYEQYF
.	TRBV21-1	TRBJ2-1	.	TGTGCCAGCAGCAAAGTTAACAATGAGCAGTTCTTC	CASSKVNNEQFF
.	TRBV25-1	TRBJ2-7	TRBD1	TGTGCCAGCAGCGAGGGGGCAATCGACGAGCAGTACTTC	CASSEGAIDEQYF
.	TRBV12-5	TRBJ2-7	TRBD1	TGTGCTAGTGGGCCGCTCCCCGGGACAGGCAACGAGCAGTACTTC	CASGPLPGTGNEQYF
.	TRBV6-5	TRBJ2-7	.	TGTGCCAGCAGTTCCCTAATGAACTACGAGCAGTACTTC	CASSSLMNYEQYF
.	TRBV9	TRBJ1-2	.	TGTGCCAGCAGCGTTTTCGACAGTCTCTATGGCTACACCTTC	CASSVFDSLYGYTF
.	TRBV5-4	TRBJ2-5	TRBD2	TGTGCCAGCAGCTCACTTAGCGGGGGGACTCAAGAGACCCAGTACTTC	CASSSLSGGTQETQYF
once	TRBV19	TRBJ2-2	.	TGTGCCACTACTACAGGAGACTCGAACACCGGGGAGCTGTTTTTT	CATTTGDSNTGELFF
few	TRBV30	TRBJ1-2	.	TGTGCCTGGAAGGTGGTGGACAGTAATGGCTACACCTTC	CAWKVVDSNGYTF
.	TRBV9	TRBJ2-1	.	TGTGCCAGCAGCGTGGCAGTGATCTACAATGAGCAGTTCTTC	CASSVAVIYNEQFF
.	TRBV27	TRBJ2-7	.	TGTGCCAGCAGTTTATATGGGGCAGGCTCAACGACCGAGCAGTACTTC	CASSLYGAGSTTEQYF
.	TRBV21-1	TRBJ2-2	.	TGTGCCAGCAGCAAACCCCTAGCGGCGAACACCGGGGAGCTGTTTTTT	CASSKPLAANTGELFF
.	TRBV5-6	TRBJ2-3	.	TGTGCCAGCAGGCAATCAGGGACAGATACGCAGTATTTT	CASRQSGTDTQYF
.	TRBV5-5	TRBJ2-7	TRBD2	TGTGCCAGCAGCAGGACTAGCGGTATTACCTACGAGCAGTACTTC	CASSRTSGITYEQYF
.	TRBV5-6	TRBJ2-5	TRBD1	TGTGCCAGCAGCTCCGGGACAGGGGGCTTCGAGACCCAGTACTTC	CASSSGTGGFETQYF
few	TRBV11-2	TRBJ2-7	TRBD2	TGTGCCAGCAGCTTTGGACTAGCGGGCTACGAGCAGTACTTC	CASSFGLAGYEQYF
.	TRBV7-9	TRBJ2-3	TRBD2	TGTGCCAGCAGCCCCCGAAGCGGGCGGGAGGGCGCAGATACGCAGTATTTT	CASSPRSGREGADTQYF
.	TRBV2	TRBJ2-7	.	TGTGCCAGCAGACGGTATCCATCCTACGAGCAGTACTTC	CASRRYPSYEQYF
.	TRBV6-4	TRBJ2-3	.	TGTGCCAGCAGTGACGGAAGGACAGATACAGATACGCAGTATTTT	CASSDGRTDTDTQYF
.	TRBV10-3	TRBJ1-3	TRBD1	TGTGCCACCGAAACAGGGGAAACTGGAAACACCATATATTTT	CATETGETGNTIYF
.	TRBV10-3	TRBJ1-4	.	TGTGCCATCAGTGAAGCCGAGAGGATTAATGAAAAACTGTTTTTT	CAISEAERINEKLFF
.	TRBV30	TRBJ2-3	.	TGTGCCTGGAGGATGCGTAGCACAGATACGCAGTATTTT	CAWRMRSTDTQYF
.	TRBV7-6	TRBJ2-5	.	TGTGCCAGCAGCCCCCCAGGGCCCGAGACCCAGTACTTC	CASSPPGPETQYF
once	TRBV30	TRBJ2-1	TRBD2	TGTGCCTGGAGTGTAATCGCGGGAGACAATGAGCAGTTCTTC	CAWSVIAGDNEQFF
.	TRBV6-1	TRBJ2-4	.	TGTGCCAGCAGTGAATATACGGGCGGGGTGGTTAGTTACAACATTCAGTACTTC	CASSEYTGGVVSYNIQYF
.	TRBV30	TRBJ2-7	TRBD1	TGTGCCTGGACCAACCACTTCCGGACAGGGTCCTACGAGCAGTACTTC	CAWTNHFRTGSYEQYF
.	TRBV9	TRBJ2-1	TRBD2	TGTGCCAGCAGCCCCCGACCCGGGACTAGCGCACTCCGCTCCTACAATGAGCAGTTCTTC	CASSPRPGTSALRSYNEQFF
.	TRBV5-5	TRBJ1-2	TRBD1	TGTGCCAGCAGCTTGTTCCCGGACAGGGCCCATGGCTACACCTTC	CASSLFPDRAHGYTF
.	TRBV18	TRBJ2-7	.	TGTGCCAGCTCACCTGGGACTTCTTCCTACGAGCAGTACTTC	CASSPGTSSYEQYF
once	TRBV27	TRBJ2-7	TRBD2	TGTGCCAGCTCGACGGGACTAGCGCTATACGAGCAGTACTTC	CASSTGLALYEQYF
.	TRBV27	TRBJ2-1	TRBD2	TGTGCCAGCAAATCTCTCTTGGCGGGAGGGAATAATGAGCAGTTCTTC	CASKSLLAGGNNEQFF
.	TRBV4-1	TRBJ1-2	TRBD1	TGCGCCAGCAGCCAAGATCACATTTCCTGGACAGGGGGCTATGGCTACACCTTC	CASSQDHISWTGGYGYTF
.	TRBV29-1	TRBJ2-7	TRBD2	TGCAGCGTTGTCAGCGGGAGTTTCCGCGAGCAGTACTTC	CSVVSGSFREQYF
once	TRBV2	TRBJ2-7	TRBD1	TGTGCCAGTCAGGACAGGGCCATGGACGAGCAGTACTTC	CASQDRAMDEQYF
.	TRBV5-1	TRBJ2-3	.	TGCGCCAGCAGCACCCCTGGGCGGGCAGATACGCAGTATTTT	CASSTPGRADTQYF
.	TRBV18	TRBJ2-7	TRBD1	TGTGCCAGCTCACGAGAAGGACAGGGGGTGTCCTACGAGCAGTACTTC	CASSREGQGVSYEQYF
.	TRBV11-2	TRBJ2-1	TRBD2	TGTGCCAGCAGCGAGACTAGCGGGAGAGTATATGAGCAGTTCTTC	CASSETSGRVYEQFF
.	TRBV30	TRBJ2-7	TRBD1	TGTGCCTGGAGTTTAACAGGGGAAGAGCAGTACTTC	CAWSLTGEEQYF
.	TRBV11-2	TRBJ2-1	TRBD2	TGTGCCAGCAGCTCGGACTTCGGGACTAGTTTAAGCAATGAGCAGTTCTTC	CASSSDFGTSLSNEQFF
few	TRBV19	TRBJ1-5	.	TGTGCCAGTAGTTTCCAGGGCAATCAGCCCCAGCATTTT	CASSFQGNQPQHF
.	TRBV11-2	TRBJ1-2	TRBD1	TGTGCCAGCAGCTTAGGAGGGGGCCTACATGGCTACACCTTC	CASSLGGGLHGYTF
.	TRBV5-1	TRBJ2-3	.	TGCGCCAGCAGCCCCCTACCTTCTAGCACAGATACGCAGTATTTT	CASSPLPSSTDTQYF
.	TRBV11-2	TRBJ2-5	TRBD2	TGTGCCAGCAGTCCCGACTGGGTAGCGGGAGGAGAGACCCAGTACTTC	CASSPDWVAGGETQYF
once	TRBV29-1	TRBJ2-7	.	TGCAGCGGGGAAATCGGGACATCCTACGAGCAGTACTTC	CSGEIGTSYEQYF
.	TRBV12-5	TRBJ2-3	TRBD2	TGTGCTAGTGGTTTGCAACAATTTGACAGCGGGAGATTTACGCAGTATTTT	CASGLQQFDSGRFTQYF
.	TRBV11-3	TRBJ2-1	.	TGTGCCAGCAGCTTAGAGGGGGCCCCCACAAATGAGCAGTTCTTC	CASSLEGAPTNEQFF
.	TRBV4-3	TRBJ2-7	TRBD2	TGCGCCAGCAGCCAAGGGCCGGGAGGACTAGAACCACGACAGTACTTC	CASSQGPGGLEPRQYF
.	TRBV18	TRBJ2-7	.	TGTGCCAGCTTCGAACTGCACTCCTACGAGCAGTACTTC	CASFELHSYEQYF